This T cell receptor beta chain was sequenced during a study of blood T cells in healthy people across ages. V was clipped by 6 bases and J by 7 bases, with 10 bases between them. Per the germline V gene, CDR1 is DFQATT and CDR2 is SNEGSKA (reference sequence). The CDR3 length is 11 residues. With a J-beta primer mix and a sample-barcoded 5' primer, a second PCR ran about 7 to 12 cycles. Using its own MiXCR run on the 5' RACE reads, TCRdb lists one record per CDR3 protein. The table lists some 1.5 million distinct CDR3 sequences, 28% of them singletons, with roughly 8% in the top ten. The sample comprised blood. This clonotype was obtained from a woman aged 25 to 39 in good health. The chain recombines TRBV20-1 with TRBJ2-1; D is unresolved. The CDR3 protein is CSAPVMNEQFF. CDR3 coding DNA: TGCAGTGCCCCGGTAATGAATGAGCAGTTCTTC.